The clone carrying this T cell receptor beta chain was seen just once. CDR1 and CDR2 (germline): LNHDA, SQIVND (reference sequence). Trimming pared 11 bases from V and 9 bases from J, leaving 20 bases between. This CDR3 is built from 13 residues. The source of the sample is a study of T cell changes during pregnancy in multiple sclerosis. Data came from immunoSEQ multiplex PCR; TCRdb stores just in-frame clones and leaves some out. The sample holds tens of thousands of clones, approximately 95% seen once. The clonotype was recovered from a female donor with multiple sclerosis, enrolled in a pregnancy study. This specimen was CD4+ T cells from peripheral blood mononuclear cells, taken after pregnancy. The chain joins TRBV19 to TRBJ2-1, with D possibly matching TRBD1 (7 bases). Here the CDR3 DNA reads TGTGCCTCCGAGGAGGGGGCTTTAAGTGAGCAGTTCTTC. The encoded protein is CASEEGALSEQFF.